This is a list of T cell receptor beta chains from one sample in a study of T cell responses to AZD1222 COVID-19 vaccine. Sequencing used immunoSEQ multiplex PCR; TCRdb keeps in-frame clones, though not all of them. The table includes over 90,000 clones, roughly 91% detected once. The material was peripheral blood, obtained on day 0 of AZD1222 vaccination. Receptors were obtained from an adult in good health. Both conserved end residues are part of each CDR3. A D gene is named only where the DNA matches it firmly. A row's size may be missing; if present it is once, few, many or a size class.

TRBD1	TRBV18	TRBJ2-5	-	CASSALDRVTETQYF	TGTGCCAGCTCGGCCCTGGACAGGGTGACAGAGACCCAGTACTTC
TRBD2	TRBV14	TRBJ2-7	few	CASSPSGGNSGVKYF	TGTGCCAGCAGCCCCTCGGGGGGAAATAGCGGGGTGAAGTACTTC
TRBD2	TRBV19	TRBJ2-3	-	CASTSTSGYTDTQYF	TGTGCCAGTACCTCGACTAGCGGCTACACAGATACGCAGTATTTT
TRBD1	TRBV20-1	TRBJ2-7	-	CSASGQGKGQYF	TGCAGTGCTAGTGGACAGGGTAAGGGGCAGTACTTC
TRBD1	TRBV19	TRBJ1-1	-	CASNPDRDTRGTEAFF	TGTGCCAGTAACCCGGACAGGGATACGCGGGGCACTGAAGCTTTCTTT
-	TRBV6-5	TRBJ2-7	-	CASSYSEGSDEQYF	TGTGCCAGCAGTTACTCGGAGGGTAGCGACGAGCAGTACTTC
-	TRBV27	TRBJ1-1	-	CASSLRENTEAFF	TGTGCCAGCAGTTTAAGAGAGAACACTGAAGCTTTCTTT
TRBD2	TRBV5-1	TRBJ2-1	-	CASSLGGGTTSYNEQFF	TGCGCCAGCAGCTTGGGGGGCGGGACTACCAGTTACAATGAGCAGTTCTTC
TRBD1	TRBV7-8	TRBJ1-4	-	CASSARQGQGTNEKLFF	TGTGCCAGCAGCGCCCGACAGGGGCAGGGAACTAATGAAAAACTGTTTTTT
-	TRBV7-2	TRBJ1-1	-	CASSLGLGVNTEAFF	TGTGCCAGCAGCTTAGGGTTGGGGGTCAACACTGAAGCTTTCTTT
-	TRBV28	TRBJ2-5	-	CASRFRQETQYF	TGTGCCAGCAGGTTCAGACAAGAGACCCAGTACTTC
-	TRBV21-1	TRBJ2-7	-	CASSKVYEQYF	TGTGCCAGCAGCAAAGTTTACGAGCAGTACTTC
-	TRBV28	TRBJ2-2	once	CASSLDGGVYTGELFF	TGTGCCAGCAGCCTTGATGGAGGGGTATACACCGGGGAGCTGTTTTTT
-	TRBV11-2	TRBJ2-1	-	CASSLMNGPYNEQFF	TGTGCCAGCAGCTTAATGAATGGGCCGTACAATGAGCAGTTCTTC
TRBD1	TRBV7-6	TRBJ2-7	once	CASSHRGHPYEQYF	TGTGCCAGCAGCCACAGGGGGCACCCCTACGAGCAGTACTTC
-	TRBV3-1/TRBV3-2	TRBJ2-7	-	CASSPEGPPYEQYF	TGTGCCAGCAGCCCCGAGGGTCCTCCCTACGAGCAGTACTTC
TRBD1	TRBV19	TRBJ1-4	-	CASQGDLREKLFF	TGTGCCAGCCAGGGGGATCTTCGGGAAAAACTGTTTTTT
TRBD2	TRBV6-1	TRBJ2-7	few	CASSEVGGSYEQYF	TGTGCCAGCAGTGAAGTGGGGGGGTCCTACGAGCAGTACTTC
TRBD1	TRBV18	TRBJ1-5	-	CASSERTGRNQPQHF	TGTGCCAGCTCCGAACGGACAGGCCGCAATCAGCCCCAGCATTTT
-	TRBV6-5	TRBJ2-7	-	CASSRQGGRFYEQYF	TGTGCCAGCAGTCGCCAAGGGGGGCGATTCTACGAGCAGTACTTC
-	TRBV2	TRBJ1-3	once	CASMREVSGNTIYF	TGTGCCAGCATGAGAGAGGTCTCTGGAAACACCATATATTTT
TRBD1	TRBV28	TRBJ2-7	-	CASRTGSAAVGEQYF	TGTGCCAGCAGGACAGGGAGCGCCGCGGTGGGCGAGCAGTACTTC
TRBD1	TRBV27	TRBJ1-5	-	CASSLGQGREPQHF	TGTGCCAGCAGTTTAGGACAGGGGCGGGAGCCCCAGCATTTT
-	TRBV9	TRBJ1-3	-	CASSRGSGNTIYF	TGTGCCAGCAGCAGGGGTTCCGGAAACACCATATATTTT
-	TRBV28	TRBJ2-1	-	CASSNQGSYNEQFF	TGTGCCAGCAGTAACCAGGGATCCTACAATGAGCAGTTCTTC
TRBD2	TRBV4-1	TRBJ2-7	-	CASSQVTSGRYEQYF	TGCGCCAGCAGCCAAGTGACTAGCGGGCGCTACGAGCAGTACTTC
-	TRBV7-9	TRBJ2-7	-	CASRPGGSYEQYF	TGTGCCAGCAGGCCTGGGGGCTCCTACGAGCAGTACTTC
-	TRBV7-3	TRBJ1-1	-	CASSRHWRVAFF	TGTGCCAGCAGCCGCCATTGGAGGGTCGCTTTCTTT
-	TRBV10-3	TRBJ2-7	-	CAISGQAVDEQYF	TGTGCCATCAGTGGACAGGCCGTCGACGAGCAGTACTTC
TRBD1	TRBV7-9	TRBJ1-3	-	CASILDRSSGNTIYF	TGTGCCAGCATACTGGACAGGAGCTCTGGAAACACCATATATTTT
TRBD1	TRBV6-4	TRBJ2-3	-	CASSTGGRGDTQYF	TGTGCCAGCAGCACAGGGGGCAGGGGAGATACGCAGTATTTT
-	TRBV18	TRBJ1-1	-	CASSPLQGNTEAFF	TGTGCCAGCTCACCTTTACAGGGGAACACTGAAGCTTTCTTT